This T cell receptor beta chain was sequenced for a study of T cells in localized non-small cell lung cancer. Study results and caveats: Owing to sequencing of a solitary tumor region, heterogeneity cannot be discounted.

Profiling relied on immunoSEQ multiplex PCR, and the TCRdb table lists in-frame clones only, not all of them. Of about 33,000 clones in the sample, about four fifths are singletons; the top ten hold 16%. In the case of this clone: The antigen is undetermined.

Between the trimmed V and J ends, which lost 1 base and 7 bases, there was a span of 11 bases. The length of the CDR3 is 13 residues. Germline CDR1 and CDR2: SGDLS and YYNGEE. The receptor was isolated from a male donor aged 60 or older with stage III squamous cell lung carcinoma. Sequencing used peripheral blood, obtained before any cancer treatment. The chain carries TRBV9 and TRBJ1-1; D may be TRBD1 (6 bases). The CDR3 here is CASSVTQGSEAFF. CDR3 coding DNA: TGTGCCAGCAGCGTAACACAGGGTAGTGAAGCTTTCTTT.